The clone carrying this TCR beta chain was seen at least ten times. This entry belongs to a study of blood T cell repertoires in COVID-19. Sequenced by immunoSEQ multiplex PCR; TCRdb stores in-frame clones only, minus some. The sample comprises roughly 200,000 clones, about 84% of which are singletons, and more than 7.5% rests with the top ten. Recovery meant two consecutive negative NP/OP PCR tests, professional clearance, or resolved symptoms. The sample taken for sequencing was PBMCs or T cells enriched from blood (not recorded which). This sequence originates from a woman in her 30s who had recovered from COVID-19.

The CDR3 is CASSFGRLAGGEQYF. The CDR3 DNA is TGTGCCAGCAGCTTTGGGAGACTAGCGGGAGGCGAGCAGTACTTC. The rearrangement joins TRBV7-8 to TRBJ2-7; TRBD2 aligns across 13 bases. The CDR3 has 15 residues. Germline V CDR1 and CDR2: SGHVS, FQNEAQ. Trimming cost V 3 bases and J 6 bases; bases outside gene matches: 5. Variable domain in full (rest from reference TRBV7-8 and TRBJ2-7): GAGVSQSPRYKVAKRGQDVALRCDPISGHVSLFWYQQALGQGPEFLTYFQNEAQLDKSGLPSDRFFAERPEGSVSTLKIQRTQQEDSAVYLCASSFGRLAGGEQYFGPGTRLTVT.